These T cell receptor beta chains were read from a single sample in a study of blood T cell repertoires in COVID-19. TCRdb's table, derived via immunoSEQ multiplex PCR, lists solely in-frame clones and lacks some. This sample has about 38,000 clones, with roughly 70% found just once. Sequencing was carried out using peripheral blood. Receptors originate from a man aged 65-85 years with COVID-19, enrolled during active disease. The CDR3 runs from the conserved cysteine through the conserved F or W. The D gene is left open where the match is weak. Expanded clones are given a class, and other clones once, few, many or no size at all.

v_gene,j_gene,abundance,d_gene,CDR3nt,CDR3aa
TRBV19,TRBJ1-5,-,-,TGTGCCAGTAGTACTCAGGGGCCCCAGCATTTT,CASSTQGPQHF
TRBV5-4,TRBJ1-3,-,-,TGTGCCAGCAGCCCGGTCGGGGGGGACACCATATATTTT,CASSPVGGDTIYF
TRBV6-5,TRBJ1-2,-,TRBD1,TGTGCCAGCAGTCGGGACAGGGGGTCTTATGGCTACACCTTC,CASSRDRGSYGYTF
TRBV11-1,TRBJ1-1,-,TRBD1,TGTGCCAGCAGCCCCCCGACAGGGTCGGGTGAAGCTTTCTTT,CASSPPTGSGEAFF
TRBV30,TRBJ1-4,-,TRBD1,TGTGCCTGGGGGACAGGATTCGGTCTGGAAAAACTGTTTTTT,CAWGTGFGLEKLFF
TRBV2,TRBJ1-2,-,-,TGTGCCAGCAGTTCACAGGACACCTATGGCTACACCTTC,CASSSQDTYGYTF
TRBV29-1,TRBJ2-1,-,TRBD1,TGCAGCGTTGAAGGGACAGGGGGAGCCTACAATGAGCAGTTCTTC,CSVEGTGGAYNEQFF
TRBV20-1,TRBJ1-2,-,-,TGCAGTGCTAGGGGGGGTTATGGCTACACCTTC,CSARGGYGYTF
TRBV7-9,TRBJ1-1,-,-,TGTGCCAGCAGCTTAGCCGCCTCAGGGAACACTGAAGCTTTCTTT,CASSLAASGNTEAFF
TRBV5-1,TRBJ2-1,-,TRBD2,TGCGCCAGCAGCTTAAGGACTAGCGGCTTCTACAATGAGCAGTTCTTC,CASSLRTSGFYNEQFF
TRBV28,TRBJ2-5,-,TRBD2,TGTGCCAGCAGCCTACCCCTGCGGGGGGAGACCCAGTACTTC,CASSLPLRGETQYF
TRBV3-1/TRBV3-2,TRBJ2-1,once,-,TGTGCCAGCAGCCACAGGAGCGGGACAGGTGCCTACAATGAGCAGTTCTTC,CASSHRSGTGAYNEQFF
TRBV24-1,TRBJ2-3,-,-,TGTGCCACCAGTGACAGCAAGAGGCGGTCCCGTGGCACAGATACGCAGTATTTT,CATSDSKRRSRGTDTQYF
TRBV9,TRBJ2-3,-,TRBD2,TGTGCCAGCAGCGGGCACGGACTAGCGGGGGGCGCAGATACGCAGTATTTT,CASSGHGLAGGADTQYF
TRBV7-9,TRBJ2-7,-,TRBD1,TGTGCCAGCAGTTTCGGCGGCCGGGACAGGGCATACGAGCAGTACTTC,CASSFGGRDRAYEQYF
TRBV30,TRBJ1-2,-,-,TGTGCCTGGAGTCTCAGACATTCGGGCTACACCTTC,CAWSLRHSGYTF
TRBV19,TRBJ1-3,-,-,TGTGCCAGTAGTATCGGACTATCGGGACGCCTCTCTGGAAACACCATATATTTT,CASSIGLSGRLSGNTIYF
TRBV28,TRBJ2-7,-,-,TGTGCCAGCAGTCTGGACAGTCCCTACGAGCAGTACTTC,CASSLDSPYEQYF
TRBV24-1,TRBJ2-3,-,-,TGTGCCACCAGTAAAGCGGGTTCTAGCACAGATACGCAGTATTTT,CATSKAGSSTDTQYF
TRBV20-1,TRBJ1-6,-,-,TGCAGTGCTAGTGCGGACAGAATAAATTCACCCCTCCACTTT,CSASADRINSPLHF
TRBV6-5,TRBJ2-7,-,TRBD2,TGTGCCAGCAGATTAGCGGGGGGCTCCTACGAGCAGTACTTC,CASRLAGGSYEQYF
TRBV14,TRBJ2-7,once,TRBD1,TGTGCCAGCAGCAGGACAGGGCGAAACTTCGAGCAGTACTTC,CASSRTGRNFEQYF